The T cell receptor beta chain described here comes from a study of blood T cell repertoires in COVID-19. At the level of the study: Nucleic acid was either cDNA or gDNA, and it came from T cells, B-cell-depleted T cells, or PBMCs.

In germline, CDR1 is SGHTA, CDR2 FQGNSA. This CDR3 has 18 residues. V gave up 1 base and J gave up 4 bases; unmatched junction bases: 7. Generated by immunoSEQ multiplex PCR, the TCRdb table keeps only in-frame clones and is missing some. In the table there are around 130,000 clones, just under 90% of which are singletons. This TCR was recovered from a woman aged 50 to 60 with acute or convalescent COVID-19. The chain employs TRBV7-2 and TRBJ2-1, with 13 bases matching TRBD2. Sequencing was performed on peripheral blood. The CDR3 sequence: CASSLGLAGGRYYNEQFF. CDR3 DNA sequence: TGTGCCAGCAGCTTAGGACTAGCGGGGGGCCGGTATTACAATGAGCAGTTCTTC.